Below are 8 T cell receptor beta chains sequenced from a single sample in a study of blood T cell repertoires in COVID-19. Clones were sequenced by immunoSEQ multiplex PCR, and TCRdb holds only the in-frame ones, with some missing. The repertoire includes 97,000 or so clones, about 85% of them detected once, and 2% to 2.5% sits in the top ten. Sequenced input: peripheral blood. The receptors originated from a man aged 50 or older with active COVID-19.

The chain carries TRBV9 and TRBJ1-6; 9 positions agree with TRBD1. This CDR3 is built from 15 residues. Germline V gene lookup returns CDR1 SGDLS and CDR2 YYNGEE. Losses at the gene ends were 0 bases for V and 8 bases for J; bases not matched to a gene: 3. CDR3 nucleotides: TGTGCCAGCAGCGTAGGGGGACAGGGTTATTCACCCCTCCACTTT. Residues: CASSVGGQGYSPLHF.

The chain recombines TRBV5-1 with TRBJ2-6, with D maybe TRBD1 (6 bases). This CDR3 region has 15 residues. The germline V and J ends were trimmed by 3 bases and 0 bases, with 7 bases remaining between them. Germline CDR1 reads SGHRS; CDR2 reads YFSETQ. CDR3 in amino acids: CASSSDSSGANVLTF. As DNA, the CDR3 is TGCGCCAGCAGCTCGGACAGCTCTGGGGCCAACGTCCTGACTTTC. Full variable domain (missing parts from reference TRBV5-1 and TRBJ2-6): KAGVTQTPRYLIKTRGQQVTLSCSPISGHRSVSWYQQTPGQGLQFLFEYFSETQRNKGNFPGRFSGRQFSNSRSEMNVSTLELGDSALYLCASSSDSSGANVLTFGAGSRLTVL.

J is TRBJ2-2 and V is TRBV5-6, with TRBD2 identical over 8 bases. V lost 4 bases to trimming and J lost 7 bases; unmatched junction nucleotides: 6. The germline V gene has CDR1 SGHDT and CDR2 YYEEEE. The CDR3 loop spans 14 amino acids. The CDR3 protein is CASSQGLGIGELFF. The CDR3 coding sequence is TGTGCCAGCAGCCAGGGACTAGGTATCGGGGAGCTGTTTTTT. Supplemented by reference TRBV5-6 and TRBJ2-2, the full variable domain reads DAGVTQSPTHLIKTRGQQVTLRCSPKSGHDTVSWYQQALGQGPQFIFQYYEEEERQRGNFPDRFSGHQFPNYSSELNVNALLLGDSALYLCASSQGLGIGELFFGEGSRLTVL.

The V call is TRBV19, the J call TRBJ2-1; D is possibly TRBD2 (7 bases). Trimming left V 2 bases short and J 8 bases short, with 19 bases between. Germline loops: CDR1 LNHDA, CDR2 SQIVND (reference sequence). The CDR3 sequence is 16 residues long. The CDR3 bases are TGTGCCAGTAGTATACCCCTCGGGGGGCGGTTTGATGAGCAGTTCTTC. Its translation is CASSIPLGGRFDEQFF. Combining the CDR3 with reference TRBV19 and TRBJ2-1 gives the whole variable domain DGGITQSPKYLFRKEGQNVTLSCEQNLNHDAMYWYRQDPGQGLRLIYYSQIVNDFQKGDIAEGYSVSREKKESFPLTVTSAQKNPTAFYLCASSIPLGGRFDEQFFGPGTRLTVL.

This clone was observed once. The rearrangement uses TRBV7-9 and TRBJ2-1, with D tentatively TRBD1 (6 bases). The V and J ends lost 6 bases and 8 bases respectively, with 14 bases between them. Germline V gene sequence: CDR1 SEHNR, CDR2 FQNEAQ (reference sequence). The CDR3 loop spans 13 amino acids. The CDR3 here is CASSFTGKDEQFF. As DNA, the CDR3 is TGTGCCAGCAGTTTTACAGGGAAGGATGAGCAGTTCTTC.

This chain connects TRBV4-2 to TRBJ1-1; D might be TRBD1 (6 bases). Trimming shortened V by 0 bases and J by 1 base, and 18 bases separated the two germline ends. Germline V gene sequence: CDR1 LGHNA, CDR2 YNFKEQ. The CDR3 covers 18 residues. CDR3 sequence reads: CASSQDEHTGQKNTEAFF. Written as DNA, the CDR3 is TGTGCCAGCAGCCAAGATGAACATACCGGACAGAAGAACACTGAAGCTTTCTTT.

CDR3: CASSDGSRYGYTF. The CDR3 region has the DNA TGCGCCAGCAGCGACGGGTCCAGATATGGCTACACCTTC. The chain carries TRBV5-1 and TRBJ1-2; no definite D call. Germline lookup yields CDR1 SGHRS and CDR2 YFSETQ. This CDR3 is 13 amino acids long. V dropped 4 bases and J dropped 5 bases, with 12 bases sitting between them.

This clone has only a few counts. CDR3 nucleotide sequence: TGTGCCAGCAGCTTAGAACAGGGCGCCTACGAGCAGTACTTC. Protein sequence: CASSLEQGAYEQYF. V is TRBV5-5 and J is TRBJ2-7; TRBD1 might be the D (6 bases). The length of the CDR3 is 14 residues. V lost 2 bases, J lost 2 bases, and 11 bases lay in between. The germline gives CDR1 SGHKS, CDR2 YYEKEE (reference sequence). The variable domain in full, completed from reference TRBV5-5 and TRBJ2-7, reads DAGVTQSPTHLIKTRGQQVTLRCSPISGHKSVSWYQQVLGQGPQFIFQYYEKEERGRGNFPDRFSARQFPNYSSELNVNALLLGDSALYLCASSLEQGAYEQYFGPGTRLTVT.